The 11 T cell receptor beta chains reported below all come from one sample, sequenced in a study of T cells in Graves' hyperthyroidism and ophthalmopathy. Researchers amplified the TCR beta CDR3 regions from RNA transcripts. The HTBI set primed first-round TCR CDR3 RT-PCR. One entry per CDR3 protein, called by TCRdb with MiXCR from the multiplex PCR reads. The data contain some 530,000 distinct CDR3 sequences, less than 25% of them singletons. The source material was blood. The receptors originated from a woman in her 70s with Graves' ophthalmopathy.

This clonotype was detected a few times. V is TRBV18 and J is TRBJ2-5, with a weak D call TRBD1 (6 bases). Germline V gene lookup returns CDR1 KGHSH and CDR2 LQKENI. The CDR3 loop spans 14 amino acids. V shed 2 bases and J shed 1 base, with 8 bases lying between them. Here the CDR3 reads CASSPVGGQETQYF. CDR3 nucleotide sequence: TGTGCCAGCTCACCAGTAGGGGGCCAAGAGACCCAGTACTTC.

This clonotype was counted at least ten times. V is TRBV2 and J is TRBJ2-3; 8 bases fit TRBD1. The CDR3 runs 16 residues. After removal of 3 bases from V and 2 bases from J, the junction contained 7 bases not matched to a gene. Per the germline V gene, CDR1 is SNHLY and CDR2 is FYNNEI. This chain's CDR3 is CASSEDRVIITDTQYF. CDR3 DNA sequence: TGTGCCAGCAGTGAGGACAGGGTAATAATCACAGATACGCAGTATTTT.

This clonotype was counted at least ten times. The chain uses TRBV12-3 or TRBV12-4 and TRBJ2-1; TRBD2 matches 11 bases. The CDR3 contains 17 residues. With 5 bases clipped from V and 6 bases from J, the junction kept 12 bases outside the gene matches. CDR3 sequence reads: CASSRTIAGGPSNEQFF. In DNA, the CDR3 is TGTGCCAGCAGTCGTACAATAGCGGGAGGGCCCTCCAATGAGCAGTTCTTC.

With respect to this clonotype: A much larger clone sits a single nucleotide away, making a read error possible. The rearrangement joins TRBV2 to TRBJ2-3; D is uncertain. Trimming stripped 4 bases from V and 6 bases from J, with 14 bases between. Per germline, CDR1 SNHLY and CDR2 FYNNEI. The CDR3 sequence is 14 residues long. The CDR3 nucleotides read TGTGCCAGCAGTGTGCTGGAGCCGAGCGATACGCAGTATTTT. Its protein product is CASSVLEPSDTQYF. Based on the CDR3 plus reference TRBV2 and TRBJ2-3, the full variable domain is EPEVTQTPSHQVTQMGQEVILRCVPISNHLYFYWYRQILGQKVEFLVSFYNNEISEKSEIFDDQFSVERPDGSNFTLKIRSTKLEDSAMYFCASSVLEPSDTQYFGPGTRLTVL.

This clonotype was seen repeatedly, ten times or more. This rearrangement joins TRBV6-1 to TRBJ1-1; 10 bases line up with TRBD1. The germline gives CDR1 MNHNS, CDR2 SASEGT. The trim removed 6 bases at V and 4 bases at J, leaving 11 bases unmatched. The CDR3 is 16 amino acids. The CDR3 nucleotides are TGTGCCAGCAGATCCCGGGACAGGGGACAAATCACTGAAGCTTTCTTT. It is translated as CASRSRDRGQITEAFF.

This clonotype has more than one count but fewer than ten. The chain recombines TRBV30 with TRBJ1-6; the D gene is possibly TRBD1 (5 bases). The CDR3 is 13 amino acids. Germline V gene data show CDR1 as GTSNPN and CDR2 as SVGIG (reference sequence). Trimming shortened V by 4 bases and J by 4 bases, and 8 bases separated the two germline ends. The CDR3 coding sequence is TGTGCCTGGACCGGGGCATATAATTCACCCCTCCACTTT. This gives the protein CAWTGAYNSPLHF.

This clonotype was observed at least ten times. The gene calls are TRBV3-1 and TRBJ2-2, with D maybe TRBD2 (5 bases). Trimming pared 1 base from V and 1 base from J, leaving 13 bases between. CDR1 LGHDT and CDR2 YNNKEL come from the germline V gene (reference sequence). CDR3 length equals 17 residues. The CDR3 sequence: CASSQGSPGMNTGELFF. CDR3 DNA sequence: TGTGCCAGCAGCCAAGGCAGTCCGGGAATGAACACCGGGGAGCTGTTTTTT.

The chain links TRBV4-2 to TRBJ2-1; D possibly corresponds to TRBD2 (6 bases). The germline gives CDR1 LGHNA, CDR2 YNFKEQ. V lost 1 base to trimming and J lost 7 bases, with 20 bases between them. CDR3 length equals 17 residues. CDR3 in amino acids: CASSQVNGRASWNEQFF. CDR3 sequence (DNA): TGTGCCAGCAGCCAAGTAAACGGGAGAGCCTCTTGGAATGAGCAGTTCTTC.

In its sample, this clonotype was seen many times. The chain carries TRBV4-1 and TRBJ2-1; no definite D call. Germline V gives CDR1 MGHRA, CDR2 YSYEKL. Trimming shortened V by 0 bases and J by 7 bases, and 7 bases separated the two germline ends. This CDR3 contains 13 residues. This CDR3 reads CASSQDYLNEQFF. The CDR3 coding sequence is TGCGCCAGCAGCCAAGATTACTTGAATGAGCAGTTCTTC.

Only a few counts were recorded for this clonotype. The chain links TRBV9 to TRBJ2-1; D is possibly TRBD2 (6 bases). CDR3 length: 15 amino acids. The ends were cut back, 2 bases at V and 9 bases at J, with 18 bases in the middle. Germline V lookup: CDR1 SGDLS, CDR2 YYNGEE. The CDR3 coding sequence is TGTGCCAGCAGCGTTTCGGGACTCACGACCACTGAGCAGTTCTTC. Translated: CASSVSGLTTTEQFF.

J is TRBJ2-1 and V is TRBV20-1, with 8 bases lining up with TRBD1. V shed 6 bases and J 7 bases; nucleotides not matched to a gene: 5. This CDR3 is 12 amino acids long. From germline, CDR1 is DFQATT and CDR2 SNEGSKA (reference sequence). The CDR3 reads CSAGDRTNEQFF. The CDR3 DNA follows: TGCAGTGCGGGGGACAGGACAAATGAGCAGTTCTTC.